The rows below give T cell receptor beta chains drawn from one sample of a study of T cells in Graves' hyperthyroidism and ophthalmopathy. Each CDR3 protein is one row after TCRdb ran MiXCR on the multiplex PCR reads. There are about 840,000 distinct CDR3 sequences in the sample; 35% to 45% occur only once, and about 9% lies in the top ten. The sample consisted of blood. Receptors were obtained from a man aged 18 to 30 with Graves' hyperthyroidism. The CDR3 runs from the conserved cysteine through the conserved F or W. The order of the fields is V gene, J gene, clone size, D gene, CDR3 DNA, CDR3 protein. D genes are given only for firm matches. Clone size is shown for a subset of rows, as once, few, many or a class of expanded clone.

V gene: TRBV7-8; J gene: TRBJ1-2; clone size: many; D gene: TRBD1; CDR3 DNA: TGTGCCAGCAGCTTCCGGGACAGGGGGCTCTATGGCTACACCTTC; CDR3 protein: CASSFRDRGLYGYTF
V gene: TRBV2; J gene: TRBJ1-6; clone size: many; D gene: .; CDR3 DNA: TGTGCCAGCGGGAGGGAGAAGGGCAGTTCACCCCTCCACTTT; CDR3 protein: CASGREKGSSPLHF
V gene: TRBV10-3; J gene: TRBJ2-7; clone size: many; D gene: .; CDR3 DNA: TGTGCCATCAGTGGGTCGGGGGCGTTCTACGAGCAGTACTTC; CDR3 protein: CAISGSGAFYEQYF
V gene: TRBV7-8; J gene: TRBJ2-5; clone size: many; D gene: .; CDR3 DNA: TGTGCCAGCAGTCGGGGGCCGGGGATGAGAGAGACCCAGTACTTC; CDR3 protein: CASSRGPGMRETQYF
V gene: TRBV7-9; J gene: TRBJ2-5; clone size: .; D gene: .; CDR3 DNA: TGTGCCAGCAGCCAAGATCTATTCGGGAGAGGAGAGACCCAGTACTTC; CDR3 protein: CASSQDLFGRGETQYF
V gene: TRBV20-1; J gene: TRBJ2-7; clone size: many; D gene: TRBD2; CDR3 DNA: TGCAGTGCAAGGACTAGCGGGAGCTCCTACGAGCAGTACTTC; CDR3 protein: CSARTSGSSYEQYF
V gene: TRBV11-2; J gene: TRBJ2-7; clone size: many; D gene: .; CDR3 DNA: TGTGCCAGCAGCCCCAAGAGGAACGAGCAGTACTTC; CDR3 protein: CASSPKRNEQYF
V gene: TRBV11-1; J gene: TRBJ2-7; clone size: .; D gene: TRBD2; CDR3 DNA: TGTGCCAGCAGCTTAGGGGCGGGAGAGCCCGAGCAGTACTTC; CDR3 protein: CASSLGAGEPEQYF
V gene: TRBV7-9; J gene: TRBJ2-7; clone size: many; D gene: .; CDR3 DNA: TGTGCCAGCAGCTTACCGCTCTCTCAGTACTTC; CDR3 protein: CASSLPLSQYF
V gene: TRBV11-2; J gene: TRBJ2-7; clone size: .; D gene: .; CDR3 DNA: TGTGCCAGCAGCTCCGTCACGCGGCCGACCTACGAGCAGTACTTC; CDR3 protein: CASSSVTRPTYEQYF
V gene: TRBV13; J gene: TRBJ2-7; clone size: .; D gene: .; CDR3 DNA: TGTGCCAGCAGCTTAGGCGTCAGCTTCTACGAGCAGTACTTC; CDR3 protein: CASSLGVSFYEQYF
V gene: TRBV10-3; J gene: TRBJ1-5; clone size: once; D gene: TRBD1; CDR3 DNA: TGTGCCACCGGGACAGGGAGTCGCAATCAGCCCCAGCATTTT; CDR3 protein: CATGTGSRNQPQHF
V gene: TRBV7-9; J gene: TRBJ1-4; clone size: .; D gene: TRBD1; CDR3 DNA: TGTGCCAGCAGATCGGGACAGGGAACTAATGAAAAACTGTTTTTT; CDR3 protein: CASRSGQGTNEKLFF
V gene: TRBV20-1; J gene: TRBJ1-1; clone size: .; D gene: .; CDR3 DNA: .; CDR3 protein: CSARDHFFGQMNTEAFF
V gene: TRBV10-3; J gene: TRBJ2-6; clone size: many; D gene: .; CDR3 DNA: TGTGCCATCAGTGAGCCCCTCTCTGGGGCCAACGTCCTGACTTTC; CDR3 protein: CAISEPLSGANVLTF
V gene: TRBV7-6; J gene: TRBJ2-2; clone size: .; D gene: .; CDR3 DNA: TGTGCCAGCAGCCCGTATTCAGGCACCGGGGAGCTGTTTTTT; CDR3 protein: CASSPYSGTGELFF
V gene: TRBV2; J gene: TRBJ1-5; clone size: many; D gene: .; CDR3 DNA: TGTGCCAGCAGTGAAGCCGAGGCGGGGGGTCAGCCCCAGCATTTT; CDR3 protein: CASSEAEAGGQPQHF
V gene: TRBV7-9; J gene: TRBJ1-6; clone size: .; D gene: .; CDR3 DNA: TGTGCCAGCAGCGGCGGGACTTGCAATTCACCCCTCCACTTT; CDR3 protein: CASSGGTCNSPLHF
V gene: TRBV7-9; J gene: TRBJ2-7; clone size: .; D gene: .; CDR3 DNA: TGTGCCAGCAGCCAAGAGAAGTACTTC; CDR3 protein: CASSQEKYF
V gene: TRBV7-2; J gene: TRBJ2-5; clone size: few; D gene: TRBD2; CDR3 DNA: TGTGCCAGCAGCTTCCGCGGGAGAGGCCAAGAGACCCAGTACTTC; CDR3 protein: CASSFRGRGQETQYF
V gene: TRBV7-9; J gene: TRBJ1-1; clone size: many; D gene: .; CDR3 DNA: TGTGCCAGCAGCTTAAACGCAGCGGTGAACACTGAAGCTTTCTTT; CDR3 protein: CASSLNAAVNTEAFF
V gene: TRBV6-6; J gene: TRBJ2-7; clone size: few; D gene: .; CDR3 DNA: TGTGCCAGCAGCGTTCTCACGTCCTCCTACGAGCAGTACTTC; CDR3 protein: CASSVLTSSYEQYF
V gene: TRBV12-3/TRBV12-4; J gene: TRBJ1-2; clone size: many; D gene: .; CDR3 DNA: TGTGCCAGCACCTCGGGAATTGATGGCTACACCTTC; CDR3 protein: CASTSGIDGYTF
V gene: TRBV7-9; J gene: TRBJ2-2; clone size: few; D gene: .; CDR3 DNA: TGTGCCAGCAGTCCTCTGGGCCGGAGGAACACCGGGGAGCTGTTTTTT; CDR3 protein: CASSPLGRRNTGELFF
V gene: TRBV29-1; J gene: TRBJ2-3; clone size: many; D gene: TRBD1; CDR3 DNA: TGCAGCGTCACAGGGGGTGCGGACACAGATACGCAGTATTTT; CDR3 protein: CSVTGGADTDTQYF
V gene: TRBV2; J gene: TRBJ2-7; clone size: few; D gene: .; CDR3 DNA: TGTGCCAGCAGTGAGTTCGCAGGTCGCTCCTACGAGCAGTACTTC; CDR3 protein: CASSEFAGRSYEQYF
V gene: TRBV7-9; J gene: TRBJ1-6; clone size: .; D gene: TRBD1; CDR3 DNA: TGTGCCAGCAGCTCAGGACAGGGGGCGAAAAATAATTCACCCCTCCACTTT; CDR3 protein: CASSSGQGAKNNSPLHF
V gene: TRBV2; J gene: TRBJ1-6; clone size: .; D gene: TRBD1; CDR3 DNA: TGTGCCAGCGTCCCCCGGACAGGACTCCACTTT; CDR3 protein: CASVPRTGLHF
V gene: TRBV6-6; J gene: TRBJ2-7; clone size: .; D gene: TRBD2; CDR3 DNA: TGTGCCAGCAGTTACAGGGCTAGCGGGATTCTGCACGAGCAGTACTTC; CDR3 protein: CASSYRASGILHEQYF
V gene: TRBV2; J gene: TRBJ1-4; clone size: few; D gene: TRBD1; CDR3 DNA: TGTGCCAGCAGTGATGGCAGGGGGCAGGAAAAACTGTTTTTT; CDR3 protein: CASSDGRGQEKLFF
V gene: TRBV29-1; J gene: TRBJ2-1; clone size: .; D gene: .; CDR3 DNA: TGCAGCGTTGATACTACGCCAGGGGACCGTCGGGAGCAGTTCTTC; CDR3 protein: CSVDTTPGDRREQFF
V gene: TRBV7-9; J gene: TRBJ2-2; clone size: .; D gene: TRBD1; CDR3 DNA: TGTGCCAGCAGCTTTAACAGGGGCCATAACACCGGGGAGCTGTTTTTT; CDR3 protein: CASSFNRGHNTGELFF
V gene: TRBV19; J gene: TRBJ1-5; clone size: many; D gene: .; CDR3 DNA: TGTGCCAGTAGGCGGGGCGGTGGCAATCAGCCCCAGCATTTT; CDR3 protein: CASRRGGGNQPQHF
V gene: TRBV2; J gene: TRBJ2-2; clone size: many; D gene: .; CDR3 DNA: TGTGCCAGCAGTGCCCTGGCCTGGGGCGGGGAGCTGTTTTTT; CDR3 protein: CASSALAWGGELFF
V gene: TRBV19; J gene: TRBJ2-2; clone size: many; D gene: .; CDR3 DNA: TGTGCCAGTCTGCGGGCGAACACCGGGGAGCTGTTTTTT; CDR3 protein: CASLRANTGELFF
V gene: TRBV10-2; J gene: TRBJ2-5; clone size: many; D gene: TRBD2; CDR3 DNA: TGCGCCAGCAGTGAGGGATCTAGCGGGGGGTCGACCCAGTACTTC; CDR3 protein: CASSEGSSGGSTQYF
V gene: TRBV20-1; J gene: TRBJ1-5; clone size: .; D gene: TRBD1; CDR3 DNA: TGCAGTGCTCATAATCCGGGACAGGACTTATACTATAGCAATCAGCCCCAGCATTTT; CDR3 protein: CSAHNPGQDLYYSNQPQHF
V gene: TRBV9; J gene: TRBJ1-1; clone size: .; D gene: .; CDR3 DNA: TGTGCCAGCAGCTTATCTTCCCGGGTGAGCACTGAAGCTTTCTTT; CDR3 protein: CASSLSSRVSTEAFF
V gene: TRBV14; J gene: TRBJ2-7; clone size: .; D gene: .; CDR3 DNA: TGTGCCAGCAGCCTCCCCGGGACCTTGGAGCAGTACTTC; CDR3 protein: CASSLPGTLEQYF
V gene: TRBV7-6; J gene: TRBJ1-1; clone size: few; D gene: .; CDR3 DNA: TGTGCCAGCAGCTGGAATGCACGGGACTCGAACACTGAAGCTTTCTTT; CDR3 protein: CASSWNARDSNTEAFF
V gene: TRBV4-3; J gene: TRBJ2-7; clone size: many; D gene: .; CDR3 DNA: TGCGCCAGCAGCCAGCAGGGATCGTACGAGCAGTACTTC; CDR3 protein: CASSQQGSYEQYF